The clone carrying this T cell receptor beta chain was observed a handful of times. Its antigen is unknown. This sample was included in a study of T cells after yellow fever vaccination. Study conclusions and caveats: Clones from primary vaccination mostly reappeared after the booster (96% CD4, approximately 91% CD8). The secondary T-cell response peaked on day 5, not day 15, but was weaker.

TCRdb reanalysed the 5' RACE reads using MiXCR and keeps one entry per CDR3 protein. The sample consists of around 530,000 distinct CDR3 sequences, less than 20% of them appearing once. The ends lost 3 bases at V and 7 bases at J; junction bases unmatched: 4. This CDR3 is built from 14 residues. The TCR originated in a man between 18 and 29 years old who received the YFV17D yellow fever vaccine. V and J are TRBV12-3 or TRBV12-4 and TRBJ1-4; 8 bases are shared with TRBD1. The sample in question was PBMCs, obtained 5 to 6 days after the first yellow fever vaccination. CDR3 DNA: TGTGCCAGCAGTTTCGCCAGGGGGCGTGAAAAACTGTTTTTT. Protein product: CASSFARGREKLFF.